This T cell receptor (beta chain) was obtained from a study of T cells in pancreatic ductal adenocarcinoma. Study-wide results and limits: Results skew toward the minority of patients with early-stage disease. Tumor-versus-blood clonality comparisons may be biased toward lower tumor diversity. Compared with tumor, blood showed more total productive templates and about 8-fold more clonotypes. Mean clonality was roughly 0.1 in tumors and 0.06 to 0.085 in blood, not significantly different.

This CDR3 has 14 residues. Trimming pared 1 base from V and 0 bases from J, leaving 7 bases between. Germline V CDR1 and CDR2: SGHDT, YYEEEE. Sequencing was performed with immunoSEQ multiplex PCR; in TCRdb, only in-frame clones are kept and a portion is missing. The data show under 30,000 clones, approximately 92% seen once. No neoadjuvant therapy was given to the selected pancreatic ductal adenocarcinoma patients before their surgery. As for this clone: Its antigen is as yet unknown.

The V call is TRBV5-6, the J call TRBJ1-1; a possible D gene is TRBD1 (6 bases). Sequenced sample: PBMCs. The source is a human donor with pancreatic ductal adenocarcinoma. CDR3 sequence: CASSLSGVNTEAFF. DNA for the CDR3: TGTGCCAGCAGCTTGTCAGGGGTGAACACTGAAGCTTTCTTT.